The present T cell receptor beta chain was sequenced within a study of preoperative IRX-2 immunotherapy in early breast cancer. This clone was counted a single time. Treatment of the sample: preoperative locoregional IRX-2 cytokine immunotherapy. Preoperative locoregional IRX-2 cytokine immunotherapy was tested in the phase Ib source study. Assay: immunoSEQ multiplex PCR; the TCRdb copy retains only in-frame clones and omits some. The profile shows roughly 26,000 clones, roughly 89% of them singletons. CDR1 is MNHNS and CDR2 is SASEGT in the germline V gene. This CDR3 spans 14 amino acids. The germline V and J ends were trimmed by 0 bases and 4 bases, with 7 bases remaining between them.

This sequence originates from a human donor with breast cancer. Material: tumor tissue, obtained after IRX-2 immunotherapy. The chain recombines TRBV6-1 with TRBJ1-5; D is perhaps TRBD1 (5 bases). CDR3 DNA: TGTGCCAGCAGTGAAGCCCAGGGAAATCAGCCCCAGCATTTT. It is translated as CASSEAQGNQPQHF.